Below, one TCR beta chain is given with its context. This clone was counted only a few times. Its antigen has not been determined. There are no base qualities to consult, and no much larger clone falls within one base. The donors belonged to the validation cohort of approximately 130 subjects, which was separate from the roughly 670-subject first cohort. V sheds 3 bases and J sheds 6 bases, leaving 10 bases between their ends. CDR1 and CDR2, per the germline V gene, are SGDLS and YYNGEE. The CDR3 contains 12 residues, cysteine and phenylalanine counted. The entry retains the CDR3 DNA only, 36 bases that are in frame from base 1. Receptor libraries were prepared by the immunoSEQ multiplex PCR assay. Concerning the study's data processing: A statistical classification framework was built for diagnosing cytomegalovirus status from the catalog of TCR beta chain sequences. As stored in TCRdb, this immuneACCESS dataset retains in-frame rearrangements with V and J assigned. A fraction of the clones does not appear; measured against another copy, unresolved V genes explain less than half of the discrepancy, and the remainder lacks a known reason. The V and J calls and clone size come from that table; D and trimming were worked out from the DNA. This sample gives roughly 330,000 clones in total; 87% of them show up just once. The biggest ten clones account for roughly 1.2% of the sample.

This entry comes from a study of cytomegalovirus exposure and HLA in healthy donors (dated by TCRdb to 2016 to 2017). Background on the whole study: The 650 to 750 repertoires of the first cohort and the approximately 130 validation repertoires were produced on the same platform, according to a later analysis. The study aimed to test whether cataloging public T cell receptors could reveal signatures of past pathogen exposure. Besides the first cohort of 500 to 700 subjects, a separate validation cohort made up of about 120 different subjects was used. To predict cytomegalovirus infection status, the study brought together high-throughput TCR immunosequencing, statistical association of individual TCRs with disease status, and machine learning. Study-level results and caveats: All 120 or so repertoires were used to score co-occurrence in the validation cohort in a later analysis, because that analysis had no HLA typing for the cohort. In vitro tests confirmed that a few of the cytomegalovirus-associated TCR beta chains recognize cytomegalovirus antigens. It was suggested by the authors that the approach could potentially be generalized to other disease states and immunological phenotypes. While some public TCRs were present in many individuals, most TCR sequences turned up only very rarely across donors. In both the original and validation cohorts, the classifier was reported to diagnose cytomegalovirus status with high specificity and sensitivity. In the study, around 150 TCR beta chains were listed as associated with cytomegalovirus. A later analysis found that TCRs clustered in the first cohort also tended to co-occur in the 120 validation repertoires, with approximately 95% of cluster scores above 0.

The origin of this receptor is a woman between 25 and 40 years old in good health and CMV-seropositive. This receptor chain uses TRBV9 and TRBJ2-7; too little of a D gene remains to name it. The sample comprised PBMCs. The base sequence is TGTGCCAGCAGCGGCGTGGGGTCCGAGCAGTACTTC. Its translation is CASSGVGSEQYF.